The source of this T cell receptor beta chain is a study of blood T cell repertoires in COVID-19. Study at large: Donors in the United States, Italy and Spain gave samples during acute or convalescent COVID-19.

In the authors' workflow: Counts of nucleated cells, estimated from reference gene primer amplification, were obtained. Using immunoSEQ multiplex PCR, the repertoire was profiled, and TCRdb retains in-frame clones only, with some absent. That table gives V, J and clone size, and the DNA gave D and trimming. The sample lists over 130,000 clones; 80% to 90% were seen once. Germline V lookup: CDR1 SGHTA, CDR2 FQGNSA. This CDR3 has 15 amino acids. V was shortened by 0 bases and J by 2 bases, with 8 bases between the two germline ends. The TCR originated in a man aged 65 to 79 with acute or convalescent COVID-19. Sequencing input: peripheral blood. The gene calls are TRBV7-2 and TRBJ2-1, with D unresolved. The CDR3 loop reads CASSLASLAYNEQFF. Here the CDR3 DNA reads TGTGCCAGCAGCTTAGCCTCGTTAGCCTACAATGAGCAGTTCTTC.